This T cell receptor (beta chain) derives from a study of cytomegalovirus exposure and HLA in healthy donors. The PCR made use of 60 Vbeta and 13 Jbeta primers. This table comes from immunoSEQ multiplex PCR, and its TCRdb copy is limited to in-frame clones, with some not included. The sample lists about 47,000 clones; around three quarters were seen once. The germline V gene has CDR1 LNHDA and CDR2 SQIVND (reference sequence). Deletions cut 3 bases from V and 7 bases from J, with 15 bases between. The CDR3 contains 14 residues. The V and J genes are TRBV19 and TRBJ1-2; D unresolved. The TCR sequence derives from a man younger than 40 in good health and CMV-seronegative. Sequencing was performed on PBMCs. In DNA form, the CDR3 reads TGTGCCAGTAGTATCGTGACCGCCAGCGTTGGCTACACCTTC. Translated, it gives CASSIVTASVGYTF.